This T cell receptor beta chain was sequenced in a study of human T cells and chemical hapten exposure. This clonotype occurred many times. The antigen is not known. CDR1 SGDLS and CDR2 YYNGEE come from the germline V gene. V lost 3 bases to trimming and J lost 2 bases, with 20 bases between them. The CDR3 sequence is 17 residues long. Indicated time point: patch test 2, 6 weeks after DPC sensitization. The treatment: therapeutic diphenylcyclopropenone sensitization with weekly scalp DPC. Whole-study results and caveats: Relative to controls, expanded TCRs formed significantly more large CDR3 similarity clusters. Each of the donors had alopecia, so their immune responses may not resemble those of healthy people. Sensitizing with DPC caused no change in TCRs above 1 in 1000 frequency.

Original handling: There were a median of approximately 96,000 TCRs per sample, with a range from roughly 23,224 to 750,000. TCRdb recomputed calls from the RACE reads with MiXCR, one row per CDR3 protein. For this entry, the V and J calls and clone size follow TCRdb and not the study's own pipeline. The table shows 330,000 or so distinct CDR3 sequences, with 6% to 7% occurring only once. The material was whole blood, obtained in connection with sensitization to the hapten diphenylcyclopropenone (DPC). This chain joins TRBV9 and TRBJ1-2, with a possible D match to TRBD1 (6 bases). This sequence originates from a woman younger than 30 with alopecia areata. Some clones in this sample may be carry-over from other donors' samples. This CDR3 is CASSAGGGGGANYGYTF. The CDR3 DNA follows: TGTGCCAGCAGCGCCGGAGGCGGGGGGGGCGCAAACTATGGCTACACCTTC.